This TCR beta chain derives from a study of blood T cell repertoires in COVID-19. Looked up from germline, CDR1 is SGHRS and CDR2 is YFSETQ. This CDR3 is 16 amino acids long. The J segment lost 7 bases and the V segment lost 1 base, leaving 10 bases of the junction unmatched. As processed by the authors: It was from reference gene primer amplification that nucleated cell counts were estimated. Sequencing was performed with immunoSEQ multiplex PCR; in TCRdb, only in-frame clones are kept and a portion is missing. That table supplies the V and J calls and clone size; D and trimming were determined from the DNA. The table includes around 270,000 clones, more than 85% detected once.

The rearrangement joins TRBV5-1 to TRBJ1-2; TRBD1 agrees at 10 bases. Sample: peripheral blood. The receptor was isolated from a person aged 18 to 30 with COVID-19, enrolled during active disease. The CDR3 loop is CASSLSETGGSGGYTF. CDR3 nucleotide sequence: TGCGCCAGCAGCTTGTCGGAGACAGGGGGCAGCGGTGGCTACACCTTC.